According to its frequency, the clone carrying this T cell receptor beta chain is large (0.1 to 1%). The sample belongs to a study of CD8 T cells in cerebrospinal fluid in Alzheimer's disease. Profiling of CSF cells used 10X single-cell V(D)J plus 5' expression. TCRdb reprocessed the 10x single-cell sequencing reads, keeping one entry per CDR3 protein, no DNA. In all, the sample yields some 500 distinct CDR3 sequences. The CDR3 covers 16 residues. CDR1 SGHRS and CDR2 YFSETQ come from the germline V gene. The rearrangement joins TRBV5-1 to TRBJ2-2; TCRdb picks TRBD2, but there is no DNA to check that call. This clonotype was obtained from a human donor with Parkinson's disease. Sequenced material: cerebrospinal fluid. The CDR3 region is CASSWGLADNTGELFF.